These 28 T cell receptor beta chains originate from one sample sequenced in a study of blood T cell repertoires in COVID-19. Measured with immunoSEQ multiplex PCR; TCRdb has only the in-frame clones, and not every one. The sample has 30,000 to 40,000 clones, about nine tenths seen once. The source material was peripheral blood. Receptors were obtained from a woman in her 30s in a cohort sampled during active COVID-19.

The chain links TRBV4-2 to TRBJ2-7, with a possible D match to TRBD2 (6 bases). With 1 base removed from V and 1 base from J, the gap between germline ends came to 14 bases. The CDR3 is made up of 16 amino acids. Germline assignment: CDR1 LGHNA and CDR2 YNFKEQ. The DNA of the CDR3 is TGTGCCAGCAGCCAAGGGTTAGCGGAGTGGTCCTACGAGCAGTACTTC. Protein sequence: CASSQGLAEWSYEQYF.

This chain uses TRBV9 with TRBJ1-2; 7 bases align to TRBD1. This CDR3 comprises 15 residues. Unmatched junction bases numbered 9, after V lost 0 bases and J lost 7 bases. Germline V CDR1 and CDR2: SGDLS, YYNGEE. CDR3 sequence reads: CASSVGGDSTIGYTF. DNA for the CDR3: TGTGCCAGCAGCGTAGGGGGGGACAGTACGATTGGCTACACCTTC.

The genes are TRBV15 and TRBJ1-5, with D uncertain. V lost 0 bases and J 6 bases, leaving 15 bases between the germline ends. CDR1 and CDR2 (germline): LNHNV, YYDKDF (reference sequence). There are 16 residues in the CDR3. CDR3 sequence: CATSRERRIGIQPQHF. DNA of the CDR3: TGTGCCACCAGCAGAGAGAGGCGGATCGGGATTCAGCCCCAGCATTTT. Combining the CDR3 with reference TRBV15 and TRBJ1-5 gives the whole variable domain DAMVIQNPRYQVTQFGKPVTLSCSQTLNHNVMYWYQQKSSQAPKLLFHYYDKDFNNEADTPDNFQSRRPNTSFCFLDIRSPGLGDTAMYLCATSRERRIGIQPQHFGDGTRLSIL.

The chain uses TRBV29-1 and TRBJ2-1; D may be TRBD2 (6 bases). The CDR3 loop spans 14 amino acids. Between the trimmed V and J ends, which lost 0 bases and 6 bases, there was a span of 12 bases. The germline V gene has CDR1 SQVTM and CDR2 ANQGSEA. The CDR3 region is CSVEERLVGNEQFF. The CDR3, as DNA: TGCAGCGTTGAAGAGCGACTAGTGGGCAATGAGCAGTTCTTC.

V and J are TRBV5-8 and TRBJ2-3, with 11 bases lining up with TRBD2. The germline V gene has CDR1 SGHTS and CDR2 YDEGEE. This CDR3 region has 15 residues. V dropped 0 bases and J dropped 3; count of bases not matched to a gene: 0. Here the CDR3 reads CASSLGLAGTDTQYF. The DNA for the CDR3 is TGTGCCAGCAGCTTGGGACTAGCGGGAACAGATACGCAGTATTTT.

This clone was seen just once. The chain couples TRBV7-3 to TRBJ2-2; 10 nucleotides agree with TRBD2. This CDR3 has 16 residues. Germline values: CDR1 SGHTA, CDR2 FQGTGA. V dropped 1 base and J dropped 2; count of bases not matched to a gene: 1. CDR3 in DNA: TGTGCCAGCAGCTTAAGGACTAGCGGCAACACCGGGGAGCTGTTTTTT. Translated, it gives CASSLRTSGNTGELFF.

The chain joins TRBV7-6 to TRBJ2-1; perhaps TRBD2 as D (5 bases). Trimming shortened V by 5 bases and J by 8 bases, and 19 bases separated the two germline ends. Germline V lookup: CDR1 SGHVS, CDR2 FNYEAQ. CDR3 length: 15 residues. CDR3 region: CASSAYTGSEDEQFF. The CDR3 DNA follows: TGTGCCAGCAGCGCTTACACGGGGTCTGAAGATGAGCAGTTCTTC.

The V gene is TRBV7-9, the J gene TRBJ1-1; D not resolved. The CDR3 length is 13 residues. Germline V gene lookup returns CDR1 SEHNR and CDR2 FQNEAQ (reference sequence). The V gene lost 0 bases and the J gene lost 8 bases, with 10 bases spanning the gap. The CDR3 is CASSLAYKPEAFF. The DNA for the CDR3 is TGTGCCAGCAGCTTAGCATATAAGCCAGAAGCTTTCTTT.

This chain uses TRBV11-3 with TRBJ1-1; D call uncertain. The CDR3 is made up of 13 amino acids. Between the trimmed V and J ends, which lost 0 bases and 8 bases, there was a span of 10 bases. CDR1 SGHNT and CDR2 YENEEA come from the germline V gene. The CDR3 DNA is TGTGCCAGCAGCTTAGATCGGAGGGTGGAAGCTTTCTTT. Amino acids: CASSLDRRVEAFF.

V and J are TRBV19 and TRBJ1-6; D uncertain. V dropped 0 bases and J dropped 0 bases, with 9 bases sitting between them. There are 17 residues in the CDR3. The V gene's germline CDR1 is LNHDA and CDR2 SQIVND (reference sequence). The CDR3 DNA reads TGTGCCAGTAGTATAGATTCTGGGAGCTCCTATAATTCACCCCTCCACTTT. Translated, it gives CASSIDSGSSYNSPLHF.

The gene calls are TRBV3-1 (or the pseudogene TRBV3-2) and TRBJ2-3; TRBD2 agrees at 10 bases. This CDR3 has 15 residues. The ends lost 6 bases at V and 4 bases at J; junction bases unmatched: 7. Germline V gene sequence: CDR1 LGHDT, CDR2 YNNKEL (reference sequence). Here the CDR3 DNA reads TGTGCCAGCAGTCCGGGACTAGCGCAAGCAGATACGCAGTATTTT. Its protein is CASSPGLAQADTQYF.

This clone showed up just a few times. V and J are TRBV23-1 and TRBJ2-7; 8 bases align to TRBD1. TRBV23-1 is labeled an ORF, and its function is uncertain. This CDR3 is built from 18 residues. After removal of 4 bases from V and 5 bases from J, the junction contained 19 bases not matched to a gene. The CDR3 loop is CASSRGGQEESEIHEQYF. CDR3 coding DNA: TGCGCCAGCAGTCGAGGGGGACAGGAGGAAAGCGAAATCCACGAGCAGTACTTC.

This chain connects TRBV7-3 to TRBJ1-1, with D uncertain. The CDR3 has 15 amino acids. Germline V CDR1 and CDR2: SGHTA, FQGTGA. V gave up 2 bases and J gave up 6 bases, with 16 bases separating them. The CDR3 DNA reads as TGTGCCAGCAGCTTAGCCCCGGAGCGGTTCGCTGAAGCTTTCTTT. It is translated as CASSLAPERFAEAFF.

The CDR3 region is CAWTGTVRGETQYF. In nucleotides, the CDR3 is TGTGCCTGGACAGGGACTGTCCGGGGCGAGACCCAGTACTTC. The rearrangement links TRBV30 to TRBJ2-5, with a tentative D call TRBD2 (6 bases). CDR1 is GTSNPN, CDR2 SVGIG, per germline (reference sequence). This CDR3 is 14 amino acids long. V was pared by 4 bases and J by 5 bases, with 17 bases between.

The chain couples TRBV24-1 to TRBJ2-7; D is ambiguous. The CDR3 is 11 residues long. Per the germline V gene, CDR1 is KGHDR and CDR2 is SFDVKD. Between the trimmed V and J ends, which lost 3 bases and 12 bases, there was a span of 11 bases. The CDR3 is CATSDKASWYF. In nucleotides, the CDR3 is TGTGCCACCAGTGATAAAGCAAGCTGGTACTTC.

The V gene is TRBV7-2, the J gene TRBJ2-7, with D tentatively TRBD1 (6 bases). This CDR3 has 16 amino acids. CDR1 is SGHTA and CDR2 is FQGNSA in the germline V gene. Trimming took 4 bases from V and 0 from J, leaving 16 bases between them. CDR3 sequence (DNA): TGTGCCAGCAGCTCCCGGGGAACAGGGAGCTCCTACGAGCAGTACTTC. Amino acid sequence: CASSSRGTGSSYEQYF.

The chain links TRBV13 to TRBJ2-3; 13 bases map to TRBD2. The germline V gene encodes CDR1 PRHDT and CDR2 FYEKMQ (reference sequence). With 1 base clipped from V and 0 bases from J, the junction kept 7 bases outside the gene matches. This CDR3 is built from 19 residues. The CDR3 region is CASSLVGTSGTSSTDTQYF. The CDR3 DNA follows: TGTGCCAGCAGCTTAGTCGGGACTAGCGGGACCTCTAGCACAGATACGCAGTATTTT.

The rearrangement uses TRBV20-1 and TRBJ2-5; no definite D call. Between the trimmed V and J ends, which lost 1 base and 12 bases, there was a span of 12 bases. The CDR3 consists of 11 residues. Germline V CDR1 and CDR2: DFQATT, SNEGSKA (reference sequence). The CDR3 bases are TGCAGTGCTAGAGTCGAGACGACAAAGTACTTC. Encoded protein: CSARVETTKYF.

The chain joins TRBV7-2 to TRBJ1-2; a possible D gene is TRBD1 (6 bases). Germline-derived CDR1 and CDR2 are SGHTA and FQGNSA. CDR3 length equals 14 residues. Trimming shortened V by 5 bases and J by 4 bases, and 14 bases separated the two germline ends. The DNA for the CDR3 is TGTGCCAGCAGCCACGGGGGAGGGGGCTATGGCTACACCTTC. Its translation is CASSHGGGGYGYTF.

This chain uses TRBV5-1 with TRBJ1-5; 7 positions match TRBD1. The CDR3 is 17 residues long. The germline CDR1 and CDR2 sequences are SGHRS and YFSETQ. Germline trimming cut 4 bases from V and 4 bases from J; bases unmatched to any gene: 14. CDR3 DNA sequence: TGCGCCAGCAGCCCCGAACCTACAGGGGTAGGGAATCAGCCCCAGCATTTT. It translates to CASSPEPTGVGNQPQHF.

The chain links TRBV5-4 to TRBJ2-1; 10 nucleotides line up with TRBD2. The CDR3 has 17 amino acids. The V segment lost 5 bases and the J segment 10 bases; nucleotides outside the gene matches: 18. The germline V gene has CDR1 SGHNT and CDR2 YYREEE (reference sequence). The chain's CDR3 is CASSQGGSGRGLGEQFF. CDR3 sequence (DNA): TGTGCCAGCAGTCAAGGCGGAAGCGGGAGGGGCTTAGGCGAGCAGTTCTTC. Full variable domain (rest looked up from reference TRBV5-4 and TRBJ2-1): ETGVTQSPTHLIKTRGQQVTLRCSSQSGHNTVSWYQQALGQGPQFIFQYYREEENGRGNFPPRFSGLQFPNYSSELNVNALELDDSALYLCASSQGGSGRGLGEQFFGPGTRLTVL.

The V and J genes are TRBV11-2 and TRBJ1-2, with D possibly being TRBD1 (5 bases). Germline V lookup: CDR1 SGHAT, CDR2 FQNNGV. The CDR3 sequence is 15 residues long. V dropped 0 bases and J dropped 4 bases, with 12 bases sitting between them. CDR3 loop: CASSLDLGLLYGYTF. DNA of the CDR3: TGTGCCAGCAGCTTAGATCTGGGACTCCTCTATGGCTACACCTTC.

The rearrangement joins TRBV4-1 to TRBJ1-4; no firm D call. V was shortened by 1 base and J by 4 bases, with 10 bases between the two germline ends. The CDR3 contains 15 residues. The germline V gene has CDR1 MGHRA and CDR2 YSYEKL. CDR3 coding DNA: TGCGCCAGCAGCCAAGTAGGAGCAAGTAATGAAAAACTGTTTTTT. This translates into CASSQVGASNEKLFF.

The chain uses TRBV7-9 and TRBJ1-1; 7 bases are a match to TRBD1. This CDR3 has 13 residues. The junction had 4 bases not matched to a gene; V was cut back by 5 bases and J by 4 bases. In germline, CDR1 is SEHNR, CDR2 FQNEAQ (reference sequence). CDR3 amino acids: CASSDRESTEAFF. CDR3 DNA: TGTGCCAGCAGCGACAGGGAGAGCACTGAAGCTTTCTTT.

This chain uses TRBV21-1 with TRBJ1-5; no check of the table's D call, TRBD1, against the DNA was made. TRBV21-1 is given as a pseudogene. This CDR3 spans 16 amino acids. DNA for the CDR3: TGTGCCAGCAGCAAAGAACAGGGGTATAGCAATCAGCCCCAGCATTTT. Translated: CASSKEQGYSNQPQHF.

The V gene is TRBV18, the J gene TRBJ1-6; D unclear. Trimming took off 2 bases at V and 5 bases at J, with 22 bases between the two ends. CDR1 and CDR2 from the germline V gene are KGHSH and LQKENI. The CDR3 is 19 amino acids. The chain's CDR3 is CASSPGRQASTFNNSPLHF. The DNA of the CDR3 is TGTGCCAGCTCACCAGGTCGTCAGGCGTCAACCTTCAATAATTCACCCCTCCACTTT.

The chain has TRBV28 and TRBJ1-2; D not resolved. Germline V gives CDR1 MDHEN, CDR2 SYDVKM. Deletions cut 2 bases from V and 4 bases from J, with 5 bases between. The CDR3 is 12 amino acids. CDR3 amino acids: CASSLRRYGYTF. The CDR3 nucleotides read TGTGCCAGCAGTTTACGTCGCTATGGCTACACCTTC.

The chain links TRBV7-2 to TRBJ1-2; D is unresolved. CDR3 length: 12 residues. V lost 1 base and J lost 4, with 4 bases in between. Germline CDR1 and CDR2: SGHTA and FQGNSA. CDR3 residues: CASSLVSYGYTF. The DNA of the CDR3 is TGTGCCAGCAGCTTAGTCAGCTATGGCTACACCTTC.